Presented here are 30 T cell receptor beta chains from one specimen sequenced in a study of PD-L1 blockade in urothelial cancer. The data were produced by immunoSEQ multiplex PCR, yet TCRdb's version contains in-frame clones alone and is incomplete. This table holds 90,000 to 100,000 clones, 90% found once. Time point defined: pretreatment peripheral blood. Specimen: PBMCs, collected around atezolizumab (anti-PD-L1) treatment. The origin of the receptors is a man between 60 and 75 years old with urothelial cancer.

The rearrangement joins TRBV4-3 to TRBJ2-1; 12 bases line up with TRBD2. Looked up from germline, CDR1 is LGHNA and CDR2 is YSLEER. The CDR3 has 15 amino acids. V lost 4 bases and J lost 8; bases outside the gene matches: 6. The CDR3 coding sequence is TGCGCCAGCAGCCTTTTACTAGCGGGAGGCCATGAGCAGTTCTTC. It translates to CASSLLLAGGHEQFF.

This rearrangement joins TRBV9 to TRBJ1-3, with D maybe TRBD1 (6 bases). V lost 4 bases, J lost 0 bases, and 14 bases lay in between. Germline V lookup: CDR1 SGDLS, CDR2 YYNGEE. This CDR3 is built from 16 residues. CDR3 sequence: CASSSRDTFSGNTIYF. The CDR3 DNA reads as TGTGCCAGCAGCTCCCGGGACACCTTCTCTGGAAACACCATATATTTT.

The CDR3 nucleotides read TGTGCCAGCAGCTTCGACACCGGGGAGCTGTTTTTT. It codes for CASSFDTGELFF. V gene TRBV11-2 combines with J gene TRBJ2-2; D is uncertain. Trimming took off 3 bases at V and 3 bases at J, with 2 bases between the two ends. Germline V CDR1 and CDR2: SGHAT, FQNNGV. The CDR3 is made up of 12 amino acids.

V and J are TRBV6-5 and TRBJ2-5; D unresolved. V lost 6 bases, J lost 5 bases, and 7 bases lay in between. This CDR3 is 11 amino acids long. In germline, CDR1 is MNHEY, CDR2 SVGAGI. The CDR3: CASRHGETQYF. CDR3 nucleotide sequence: TGTGCCAGCAGACACGGGGAGACCCAGTACTTC.

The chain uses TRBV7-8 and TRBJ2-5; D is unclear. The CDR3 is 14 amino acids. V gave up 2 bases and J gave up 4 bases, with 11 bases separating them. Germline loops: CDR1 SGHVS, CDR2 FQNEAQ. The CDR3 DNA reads TGTGCCAGCAGCTTAAGCGTAGTTGGAGAGACCCAGTACTTC. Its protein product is CASSLSVVGETQYF.

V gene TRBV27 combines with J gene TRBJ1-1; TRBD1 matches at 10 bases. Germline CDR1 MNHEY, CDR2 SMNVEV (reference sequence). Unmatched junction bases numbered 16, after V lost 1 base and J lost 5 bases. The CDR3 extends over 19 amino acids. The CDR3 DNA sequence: TGTGCCAGCAGTTTATTCGCCCGGGGACAGGGGTACCCGGGGACTGAAGCTTTCTTT. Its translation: CASSLFARGQGYPGTEAFF.

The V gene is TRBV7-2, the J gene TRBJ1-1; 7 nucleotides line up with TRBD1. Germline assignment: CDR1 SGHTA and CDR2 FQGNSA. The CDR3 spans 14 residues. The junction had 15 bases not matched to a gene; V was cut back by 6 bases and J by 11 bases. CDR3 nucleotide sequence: TGTGCCAGCAGTTCGGGGGTAGAGGGGGCAAGGGCTTTCTTT. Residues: CASSSGVEGARAFF.

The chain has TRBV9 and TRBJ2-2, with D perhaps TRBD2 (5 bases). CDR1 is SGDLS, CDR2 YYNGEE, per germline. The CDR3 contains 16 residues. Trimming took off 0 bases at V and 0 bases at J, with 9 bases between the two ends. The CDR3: CASSVAEASNTGELFF. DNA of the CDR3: TGTGCCAGCAGCGTAGCGGAGGCCTCGAACACCGGGGAGCTGTTTTTT.

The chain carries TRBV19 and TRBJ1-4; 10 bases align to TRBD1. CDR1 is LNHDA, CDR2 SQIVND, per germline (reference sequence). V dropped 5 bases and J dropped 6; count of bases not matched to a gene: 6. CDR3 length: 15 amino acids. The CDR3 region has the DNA TGTGCCAGTAGTCCCCGCGGGACAGGGGATGAAAAACTGTTTTTT. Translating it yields CASSPRGTGDEKLFF.

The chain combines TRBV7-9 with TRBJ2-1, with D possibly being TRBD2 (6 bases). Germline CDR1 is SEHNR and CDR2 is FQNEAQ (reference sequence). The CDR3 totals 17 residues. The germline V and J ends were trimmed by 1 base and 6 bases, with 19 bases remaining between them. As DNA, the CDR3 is TGTGCCAGCAGCTTAGAAGAGGGGAGGCCGCTGTCCAATGAGCAGTTCTTC. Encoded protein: CASSLEEGRPLSNEQFF.

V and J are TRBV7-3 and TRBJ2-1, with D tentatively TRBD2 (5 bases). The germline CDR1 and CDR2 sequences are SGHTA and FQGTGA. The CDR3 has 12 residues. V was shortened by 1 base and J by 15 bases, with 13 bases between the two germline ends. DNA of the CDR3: TGTGCCAGCAGCTTAAAGTGGGAGTACTGGTTCTTC. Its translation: CASSLKWEYWFF. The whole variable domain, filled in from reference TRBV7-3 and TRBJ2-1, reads GAGVSQTPSNKVTEKGKYVELRCDPISGHTALYWYRQSLGQGPEFLIYFQGTGAADDSGLPNDRFFAVRPEGSVSTLKIQRTERGDSAVYLCASSLKWEYWFFGPGTRLTVL.

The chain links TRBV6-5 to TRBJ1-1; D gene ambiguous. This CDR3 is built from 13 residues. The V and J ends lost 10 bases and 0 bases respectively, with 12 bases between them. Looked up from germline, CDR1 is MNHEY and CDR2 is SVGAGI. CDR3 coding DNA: TGTGCCATCAGCACCACTGTGAACACTGAAGCTTTCTTT. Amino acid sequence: CAISTTVNTEAFF.

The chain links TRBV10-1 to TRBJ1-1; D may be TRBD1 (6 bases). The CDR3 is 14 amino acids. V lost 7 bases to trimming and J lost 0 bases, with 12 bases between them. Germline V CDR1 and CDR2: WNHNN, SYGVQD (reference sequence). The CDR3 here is CASTATGMNTEAFF. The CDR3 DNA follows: TGCGCCAGCACGGCAACAGGGATGAACACTGAAGCTTTCTTT.

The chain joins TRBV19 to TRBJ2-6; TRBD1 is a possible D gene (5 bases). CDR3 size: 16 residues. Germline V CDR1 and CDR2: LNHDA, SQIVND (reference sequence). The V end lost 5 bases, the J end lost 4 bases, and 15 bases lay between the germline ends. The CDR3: CASSETGALGANVLTF. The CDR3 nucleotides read TGTGCCAGTAGTGAAACAGGAGCTCTGGGGGCCAACGTCCTGACTTTC.

The CDR3 region is CASSLGDRGLEKLFF. The CDR3 DNA sequence: TGTGCCAGCAGCTTAGGGGACAGGGGTCTTGAAAAACTGTTTTTT. This sequence joins TRBV7-9 and TRBJ1-4; TRBD1 matches 10 bases. Germline lookup yields CDR1 SEHNR and CDR2 FQNEAQ (reference sequence). CDR3 length: 15 amino acids. Losses at the gene ends were 1 base for V and 7 bases for J; bases not matched to a gene: 3.

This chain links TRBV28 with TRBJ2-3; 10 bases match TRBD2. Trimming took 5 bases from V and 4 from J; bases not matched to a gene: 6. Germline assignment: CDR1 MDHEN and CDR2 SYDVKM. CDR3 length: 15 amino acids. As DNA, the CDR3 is TGTGCCAGCAGTAGAGCGGGAGGGCTGGCAGATACGCAGTATTTT. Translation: CASSRAGGLADTQYF.

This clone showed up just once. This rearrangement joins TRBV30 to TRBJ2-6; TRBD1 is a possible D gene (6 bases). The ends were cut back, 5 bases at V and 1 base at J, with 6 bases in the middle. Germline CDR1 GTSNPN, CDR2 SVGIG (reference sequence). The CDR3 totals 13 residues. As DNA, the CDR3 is TGTGCCTGGCAGGGGTCTGGGGCCAACGTCCTGACTTTC. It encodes CAWQGSGANVLTF.

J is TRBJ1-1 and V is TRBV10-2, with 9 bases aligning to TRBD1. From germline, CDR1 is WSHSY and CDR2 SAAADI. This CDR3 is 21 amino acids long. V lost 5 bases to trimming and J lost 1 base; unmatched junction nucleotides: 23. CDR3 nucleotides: TGCGCCAGCAGTAAAGACGCGAGAGTAAATACAGGGGGCATGGGGAACACTGAAGCTTTCTTT. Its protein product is CASSKDARVNTGGMGNTEAFF.

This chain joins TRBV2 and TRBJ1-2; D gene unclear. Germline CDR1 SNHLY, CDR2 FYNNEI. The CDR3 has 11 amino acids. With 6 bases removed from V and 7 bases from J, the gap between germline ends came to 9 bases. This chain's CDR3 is CASSLEGGYTF. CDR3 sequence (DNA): TGTGCCAGCAGCCTAGAGGGTGGCTACACCTTC.

The CDR3, as DNA: TGTGCCAGCAGTTACTCGACAGGCTCTGGAAACACCATATATTTT. Translating gives CASSYSTGSGNTIYF. This sequence joins TRBV6-5 and TRBJ1-3; weak D call: TRBD1 (6 bases). Germline V gene sequence: CDR1 MNHEY, CDR2 SVGAGI. The CDR3 is 15 amino acids. V was shortened by 0 bases and J by 0 bases, with 6 bases between the two germline ends.

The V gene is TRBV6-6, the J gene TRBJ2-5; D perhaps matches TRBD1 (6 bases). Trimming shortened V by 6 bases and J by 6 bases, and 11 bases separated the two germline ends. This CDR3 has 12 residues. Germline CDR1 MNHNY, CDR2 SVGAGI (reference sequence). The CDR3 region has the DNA TGTGCCAGCAGCCCCAGGGGACAGACCCAGTACTTC. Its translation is CASSPRGQTQYF.

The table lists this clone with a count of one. The CDR3 region is CASSVVPSRGGDTQYF. CDR3 nucleotides: TGTGCCAGCAGCGTAGTTCCTAGTAGAGGTGGAGATACGCAGTATTTT. The chain carries TRBV9 and TRBJ2-3; D is unclear. The ends were cut back, 0 bases at V and 5 bases at J, with 16 bases in the middle. Germline-derived CDR1 and CDR2 are SGDLS and YYNGEE. The CDR3 is made up of 16 amino acids.

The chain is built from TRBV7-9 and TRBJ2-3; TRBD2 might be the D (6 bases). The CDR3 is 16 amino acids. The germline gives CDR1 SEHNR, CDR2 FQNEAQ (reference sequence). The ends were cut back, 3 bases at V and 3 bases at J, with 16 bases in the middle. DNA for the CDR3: TGTGCCAGCAGCTTCCGGGTCTGGAGGGAAACAGATACGCAGTATTTT. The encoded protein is CASSFRVWRETDTQYF.

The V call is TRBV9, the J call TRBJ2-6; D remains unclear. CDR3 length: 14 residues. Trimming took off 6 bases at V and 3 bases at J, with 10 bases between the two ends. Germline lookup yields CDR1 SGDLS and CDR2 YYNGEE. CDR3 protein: CASTPSVGANVLTF. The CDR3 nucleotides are TGTGCCAGCACGCCTTCGGTTGGGGCCAACGTCCTGACTTTC.

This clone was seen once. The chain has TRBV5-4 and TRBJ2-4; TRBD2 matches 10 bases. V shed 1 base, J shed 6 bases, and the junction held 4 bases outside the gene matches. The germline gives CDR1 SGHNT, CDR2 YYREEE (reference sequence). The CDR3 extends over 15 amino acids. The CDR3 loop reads CASSLTTSGTNIQYF. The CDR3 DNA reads TGTGCCAGCAGCTTGACTACTAGCGGGACAAACATTCAGTACTTC. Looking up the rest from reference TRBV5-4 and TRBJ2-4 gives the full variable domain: ETGVTQSPTHLIKTRGQQVTLRCSSQSGHNTVSWYQQALGQGPQFIFQYYREEENGRGNFPPRFSGLQFPNYSSELNVNALELDDSALYLCASSLTTSGTNIQYFGAGTRLSVL.

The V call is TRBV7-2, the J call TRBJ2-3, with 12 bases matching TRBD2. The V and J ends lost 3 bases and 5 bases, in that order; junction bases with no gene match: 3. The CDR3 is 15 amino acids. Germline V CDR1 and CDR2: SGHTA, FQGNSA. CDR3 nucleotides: TGTGCCAGCAGCTTGAGACTAGCGGGAGAAGATACGCAGTATTTT. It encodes CASSLRLAGEDTQYF.

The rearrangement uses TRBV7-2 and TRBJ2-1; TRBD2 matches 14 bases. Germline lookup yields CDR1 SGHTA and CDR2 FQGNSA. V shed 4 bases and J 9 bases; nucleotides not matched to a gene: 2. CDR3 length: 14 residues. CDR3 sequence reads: CASSSGLAGAEQFF. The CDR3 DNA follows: TGTGCCAGCAGCTCGGGACTAGCGGGGGCTGAGCAGTTCTTC.

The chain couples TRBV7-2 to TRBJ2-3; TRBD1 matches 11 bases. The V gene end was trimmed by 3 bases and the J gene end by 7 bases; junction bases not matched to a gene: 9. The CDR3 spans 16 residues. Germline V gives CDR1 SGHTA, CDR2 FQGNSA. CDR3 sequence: CASSLLGTGGPNTQYF. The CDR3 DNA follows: TGTGCCAGCAGCTTGCTAGGGACAGGGGGTCCGAATACGCAGTATTTT.

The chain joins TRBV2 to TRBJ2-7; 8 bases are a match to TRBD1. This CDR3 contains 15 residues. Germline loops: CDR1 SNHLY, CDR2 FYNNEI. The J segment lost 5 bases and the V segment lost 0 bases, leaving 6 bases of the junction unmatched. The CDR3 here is CASSEAQGAGNEQYF. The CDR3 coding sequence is TGTGCCAGCAGTGAAGCGCAGGGGGCTGGAAACGAGCAGTACTTC.

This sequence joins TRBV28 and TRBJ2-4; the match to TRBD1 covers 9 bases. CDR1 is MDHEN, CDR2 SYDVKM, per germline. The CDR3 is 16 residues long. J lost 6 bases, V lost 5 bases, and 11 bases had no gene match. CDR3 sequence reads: CASSPSYRGRANIQYF. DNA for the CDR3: TGTGCCAGCAGTCCATCCTACAGGGGGCGTGCAAACATTCAGTACTTC.